This paragraph reports one TCR beta chain. TCRdb's copy holds only in-frame clones and misses some; the assay was immunoSEQ multiplex PCR. The table has more than 550,000 clones, 90% seen once. HIV-negative, healthy adults without recent acute infections or vaccinations were the donors. This specimen belongs to a study of shared clonotypes between healthy human individuals. The receptor was derived from a man younger than 30 in good health. Some clones in this sample may be carry-over from other donors' samples. Material for sequencing was memory CD8+ T cells from PBMCs. Regarding subset: CD45RO+ cells pooled with CCR7-negative TemRA cells.

CDR3 sequence reads: CASSQLSGRLDEQYF. The CDR3, as DNA: TGTGCCAGCAGCCAACTAAGCGGGAGGCTTGACGAGCAGTACTTC. The V call is TRBV5-6, the J call TRBJ2-7, with 9 bases matching TRBD2. Germline V gene sequence: CDR1 SGHDT, CDR2 YYEEEE. The CDR3 is 15 residues long. J gave up 5 bases and V 4 bases, and 10 bases lay outside the gene matches.